The 19 T cell receptor beta chains below all came from one sample that was sequenced in a study of OX40 agonist ivuxolimab in advanced cancers. Profiled with immunoSEQ multiplex PCR; TCRdb holds only in-frame clones, not every one. The sample comprises tens of thousands of clones, roughly 94% of which are singletons, and 10% to 15% rests with the top ten. The sequences come from CD4+ or CD8+ T cells sorted from blood, collected in a trial of the OX40 agonist ivuxolimab. These receptors originate from an adult with an advanced solid tumor such as melanoma, head and neck, liver or kidney cancer.

V is TRBV6-6 and J is TRBJ2-5, with 7 bases identical to TRBD1. This CDR3 contains 15 residues. The V gene's germline CDR1 is MNHNY and CDR2 SVGAGI (reference sequence). V lost 5 bases to trimming and J lost 1 base; unmatched junction nucleotides: 7. Here the CDR3 DNA reads TGTGCCAGCAGTGGTTCAGGGGGAGTCCAAGAGACCCAGTACTTC. This codes for CASSGSGGVQETQYF.

This chain joins TRBV9 and TRBJ2-7, with D tentatively TRBD1 (5 bases). CDR1 is SGDLS, CDR2 YYNGEE, per germline. The CDR3 extends over 14 amino acids. Trimming cost V 3 bases and J 6 bases, with 16 bases left between them. The CDR3 loop is CASSATIDSPEQYF. Here the CDR3 DNA reads TGTGCCAGCAGCGCGACGATCGACAGTCCCGAGCAGTACTTC.

The chain recombines TRBV7-3 with TRBJ2-7; weak D call: TRBD2 (5 bases). Germline V gene lookup returns CDR1 SGHTA and CDR2 FQGTGA. V lost 0 bases to trimming and J lost 5 bases, with 8 bases between them. The CDR3 is 13 residues long. The CDR3 loop reads CASSLTRGDEQYF. The CDR3 bases are TGTGCCAGCAGCTTAACCCGGGGTGACGAGCAGTACTTC.

The chain links TRBV2 to TRBJ2-2; unclear D gene. Germline CDR1 and CDR2: SNHLY and FYNNEI. This CDR3 contains 12 residues. V lost 5 bases and J 5 bases, leaving 6 bases between the germline ends. The CDR3 coding sequence is TGTGCCAGCAGTCCATGGACCGGGGAGCTGTTTTTT. Amino acid sequence: CASSPWTGELFF.

This rearrangement joins TRBV29-1 to TRBJ1-1, with 9 bases lining up with TRBD1. Germline V gene lookup returns CDR1 SQVTM and CDR2 ANQGSEA. The CDR3 is 13 residues long. J gave up 8 bases and V 7 bases, and 11 bases lay outside the gene matches. For the CDR3, the DNA is TGCAGCGCCTCTTGGACAGGGGCTGGGGAAGCTTTCTTT. Translating gives CSASWTGAGEAFF.

The J gene is TRBJ1-1, the V gene TRBV5-1; D might be TRBD1 (6 bases). V lost 4 bases and J lost 0, with 13 bases in between. CDR3 length: 15 residues. CDR1 is SGHRS and CDR2 is YFSETQ in the germline V gene. The CDR3 DNA is TGCGCCAGCAGCCTTAGTCAGGGGATGAACACTGAAGCTTTCTTT. Its translation: CASSLSQGMNTEAFF.

The rearrangement uses TRBV7-9 and TRBJ2-3, with D possibly being TRBD2 (5 bases). The V end was cut by 3 bases, the J end by 1 base, with 14 bases between. CDR1 is SEHNR, CDR2 FQNEAQ, per germline (reference sequence). The CDR3 consists of 16 residues. The CDR3 loop is CASSLSSWRGTDTQYF. CDR3 coding DNA: TGTGCCAGCAGCTTGAGTTCCTGGCGGGGCACAGATACGCAGTATTTT.

The chain joins TRBV10-2 to TRBJ2-7; 9 bases match TRBD1. J was trimmed by 4 bases and V by 4 bases; bases with no gene match: 11. The germline V gene has CDR1 WSHSY and CDR2 SAAADI. This CDR3 comprises 16 residues. The CDR3 coding sequence is TGCGCCAGCAGTGGCCCTATCACAGGGGGCGCATACGAGCAGTACTTC. Its translation: CASSGPITGGAYEQYF.

This rearrangement joins TRBV28 to TRBJ1-1; 7 bases fit TRBD1. The V segment lost 2 bases and the J segment 4 bases; nucleotides outside the gene matches: 4. This CDR3 is built from 14 residues. Germline CDR1 is MDHEN and CDR2 is SYDVKM. CDR3 protein: CASSLDREVTEAFF. The DNA for the CDR3 is TGTGCCAGCAGTTTAGACAGGGAGGTCACTGAAGCTTTCTTT.

The J gene is TRBJ2-7, the V gene TRBV27; 9 bases map to TRBD1. Germline CDR1 reads MNHEY; CDR2 reads SMNVEV (reference sequence). V shed 4 bases, J shed 6 bases, and the junction held 7 bases outside the gene matches. The CDR3 is 14 residues long. CDR3 in DNA: TGTGCCAGCAGTTCCGAGGACAGGGGAGGCGAGCAGTACTTC. Amino acids: CASSSEDRGGEQYF.

The rearrangement links TRBV27 to TRBJ2-7; D is perhaps TRBD2 (6 bases). CDR3 size: 14 residues. Trimming removed 3 bases from V and 1 base from J, with 10 bases in between. The germline CDR1 and CDR2 sequences are MNHEY and SMNVEV (reference sequence). The CDR3 here is CASSFSSASYEQYF. Here the CDR3 DNA reads TGTGCCAGCAGTTTCTCTAGCGCTTCCTACGAGCAGTACTTC.

This rearrangement joins TRBV6-1 to TRBJ2-3; 10 bases fit TRBD2. The germline V gene has CDR1 MNHNS and CDR2 SASEGT. The V segment lost 4 bases and the J segment 4 bases; nucleotides outside the gene matches: 8. The CDR3 is 16 residues long. The CDR3, as DNA: TGTGCCAGCAGTGCCAAACTAGCGGGAATCGCAGATACGCAGTATTTT. Residues: CASSAKLAGIADTQYF.

The J gene is TRBJ1-1, the V gene TRBV5-4; D call uncertain. The CDR3 contains 13 residues. Germline assignment: CDR1 SGHNT and CDR2 YYREEE (reference sequence). Trimming shortened V by 1 base and J by 6 bases, and 10 bases separated the two germline ends. CDR3 amino acids: CASSLNAGAEAFF. The CDR3 DNA reads as TGTGCCAGCAGCTTGAATGCGGGAGCTGAAGCTTTCTTT.

CDR3 nucleotides: TGCGCCAGCAGTTTAGGGACTAGCGGGAGTAATTTGGCCTACGAGCAGTACTTC. It specifies CASSLGTSGSNLAYEQYF. The chain combines TRBV5-1 with TRBJ2-7; 14 bases match TRBD2. CDR1 and CDR2 (germline): SGHRS, YFSETQ. J lost 2 bases, V lost 5 bases, and 12 bases had no gene match. The CDR3 totals 18 residues.

The V gene is TRBV29-1, the J gene TRBJ2-7; unclear D gene. The V end lost 2 bases, the J end lost 4 bases, and 12 bases lay between the germline ends. Germline V gene lookup returns CDR1 SQVTM and CDR2 ANQGSEA. The CDR3 contains 13 residues. CDR3 in amino acids: CSVEYENGYEQYF. DNA for the CDR3: TGCAGCGTTGAATACGAGAACGGATACGAGCAGTACTTC.

The V and J genes are TRBV4-1 and TRBJ2-7; 9 nucleotides line up with TRBD2. This CDR3 is 16 amino acids long. Germline values: CDR1 MGHRA, CDR2 YSYEKL. The V segment lost 3 bases and the J segment 5 bases; nucleotides outside the gene matches: 11. CDR3 loop: CASSQGIAGERNEQYF. The CDR3 coding sequence is TGCGCCAGCAGCCAGGGGATAGCGGGAGAAAGGAACGAGCAGTACTTC.

V is TRBV28 and J is TRBJ2-1; 9 nucleotides align to TRBD1. The CDR3 extends over 16 amino acids. Losses at the gene ends were 2 bases for V and 7 bases for J; bases not matched to a gene: 9. Germline V lookup: CDR1 MDHEN, CDR2 SYDVKM. This chain's CDR3 is CASSLPAGTGRNEQFF. In DNA form, the CDR3 reads TGTGCCAGCAGTTTACCAGCCGGGACAGGGCGGAATGAGCAGTTCTTC.

This clone was detected only a few times. The rearrangement uses TRBV27 and TRBJ2-1, with D tentatively TRBD1 or TRBD2 (5 bases each). Trimming took off 5 bases at V and 3 bases at J, with 17 bases between the two ends. The CDR3 length is 16 residues. Germline CDR1 reads MNHEY; CDR2 reads SMNVEV (reference sequence). The CDR3 nucleotides are TGTGCCAGCAGTCCGTGGGGACCCCAACTCTACAATGAGCAGTTCTTC. This codes for CASSPWGPQLYNEQFF.

This rearrangement joins TRBV2 to TRBJ2-7, with 9 bases matching TRBD2. This CDR3 has 16 residues. Germline V gene sequence: CDR1 SNHLY, CDR2 FYNNEI. Trimming at V came to 2 bases and at J to 5 bases, leaving 10 bases not matched to a gene. This CDR3 is CASSERGSGRNHEQYF. Here the CDR3 DNA reads TGTGCCAGCAGTGAAAGGGGGAGCGGGAGGAACCACGAGCAGTACTTC.